The 7 T cell receptor beta chains given below trace back to one sample, sequenced in a study of T cells in Graves' hyperthyroidism and ophthalmopathy. Template material for amplifying TCR beta CDR3 regions consisted of RNA transcripts. With the HTBI primer set, the TCR CDR3 went through a first round of RT-PCR. MiXCR, applied by TCRdb to the multiplex PCR reads, yields one record per CDR3 protein. The sample has some 580,000 distinct CDR3 sequences; 16% are singletons. The sequenced material came from blood. All receptors derive from a woman aged 40 to 55 with Graves' ophthalmopathy.

In this sample, this clonotype turned up a few times. The chain carries TRBV4-1 and TRBJ2-3; perhaps TRBD2 as D (6 bases). Germline CDR1 and CDR2: MGHRA and YSYEKL. The CDR3 runs to 15 residues. Trimming cost V 0 bases and J 6 bases, with 13 bases left between them. The CDR3 reads CASSQEAGWGDTQYF. CDR3 in DNA: TGCGCCAGCAGCCAAGAGGCGGGATGGGGGGATACGCAGTATTTT.

This clonotype has ten or more counts. The rearrangement joins TRBV6-1 to TRBJ2-6, with D tentatively TRBD1 (6 bases). The CDR3 covers 17 residues. From germline, CDR1 is MNHNS and CDR2 SASEGT. V was pared by 5 bases and J by 0 bases, with 14 bases between. The CDR3 bases are TGTGCCAGCAGTTACTTCGGACAGATCTCTGGGGCCAACGTCCTGACTTTC. Its protein is CASSYFGQISGANVLTF.

This clonotype was recorded once. This chain joins TRBV7-3 and TRBJ2-1, with TRBD1 matching 8 bases. Germline V CDR1 and CDR2: SGHTA, FQGTGA. Trimming at V came to 8 bases and at J to 10 bases, leaving 10 bases not matched to a gene. The CDR3 is 13 residues long. In DNA, the CDR3 is TGTGCCAGCGGACAGGGTCGCGAAGCCGAGCAGTTCTTC. Translated: CASGQGREAEQFF.

The chain recombines TRBV9 with TRBJ1-4; D uncertain. V dropped 4 bases and J dropped 4 bases, with 11 bases sitting between them. Germline lookup yields CDR1 SGDLS and CDR2 YYNGEE. This CDR3 is built from 14 residues. The CDR3 region is CASSLSWVNEKLFF. CDR3 DNA sequence: TGTGCCAGCAGCCTGAGTTGGGTTAATGAAAAACTGTTTTTT.

The chain joins TRBV27 to TRBJ1-1; D is undetermined. V shed 7 bases and J shed 5 bases, with 14 bases lying between them. This CDR3 comprises 13 residues. Germline CDR1 reads MNHEY; CDR2 reads SMNVEV (reference sequence). The CDR3 region is CASTQWRATEAFF. CDR3 nucleotides: TGTGCCAGCACCCAATGGAGAGCTACTGAAGCTTTCTTT.

This clonotype was picked up many times. The chain uses TRBV11-2 and TRBJ1-2; TRBD1 matches 8 bases. This CDR3 spans 16 amino acids. CDR1 and CDR2 (germline): SGHAT, FQNNGV. Losses at the gene ends were 0 bases for V and 4 bases for J; bases not matched to a gene: 7. CDR3 residues: CASSLDRGQGPYGYTF. The CDR3 DNA reads as TGTGCCAGCAGCTTAGATCGAGGACAGGGCCCCTATGGCTACACCTTC.

For this clonotype: The junction differs from germline at one of its ends, possibly a read error. The chain recombines TRBV14 with TRBJ2-1, with D perhaps TRBD1 (6 bases). This CDR3 comprises 16 residues. Germline CDR1 reads SGHDN; CDR2 reads FVKESK. The CDR3 coding sequence is TGTGCCAGCAGCCAAGAAAGCAGGGGAAGGATCAATGAGCAATTCTTC. Protein: CASSQESRGRINEQFF.